This T cell receptor (beta chain) came from a study of cytomegalovirus exposure and HLA in healthy donors. Study results and limitations: The study listed some 160 cytomegalovirus-associated TCR beta chains. Despite most TCR sequences being rare, some public TCRs occurred in many donors.

Comments on this clone: Its antigen remains unknown.

Produced via immunoSEQ multiplex PCR; TCRdb's table is partial and in-frame only. Altogether about 120,000 clones are present, roughly 90% being singletons, with the ten largest covering 1.5% to 2%. The V gene end was trimmed by 0 bases and the J gene end by 4 bases; junction bases not matched to a gene: 5. CDR1 is MNHEY and CDR2 is SVGAGI in the germline V gene. This CDR3 is built from 16 residues. These donors were members of the roughly 120-subject validation cohort, a group separate from the approximately 640-subject first cohort. The chain carries TRBV6-5 and TRBJ2-7; 11 bases agree with TRBD1. The sequence came from a woman aged 18-29 years in good health and CMV-seronegative. Sequences were obtained from PBMCs. The CDR3 nucleotides read TGTGCCAGCAGTTACTCGGGGACAGGGGGTGATTACGAGCAGTACTTC. Translated, it gives CASSYSGTGGDYEQYF.